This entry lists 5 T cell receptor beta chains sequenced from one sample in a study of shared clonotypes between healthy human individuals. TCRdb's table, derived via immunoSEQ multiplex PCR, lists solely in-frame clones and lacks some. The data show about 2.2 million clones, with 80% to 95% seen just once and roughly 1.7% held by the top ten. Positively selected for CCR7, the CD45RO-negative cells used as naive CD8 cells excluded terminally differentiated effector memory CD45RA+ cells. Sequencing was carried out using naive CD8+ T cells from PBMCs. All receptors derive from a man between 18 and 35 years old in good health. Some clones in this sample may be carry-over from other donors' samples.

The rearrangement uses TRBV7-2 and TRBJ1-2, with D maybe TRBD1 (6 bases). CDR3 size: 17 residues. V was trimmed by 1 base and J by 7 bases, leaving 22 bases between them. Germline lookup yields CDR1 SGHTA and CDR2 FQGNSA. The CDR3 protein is CASSLGGGDTGLRGYTF. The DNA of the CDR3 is TGTGCCAGCAGCTTAGGAGGGGGGGATACAGGACTTCGTGGCTACACCTTC.

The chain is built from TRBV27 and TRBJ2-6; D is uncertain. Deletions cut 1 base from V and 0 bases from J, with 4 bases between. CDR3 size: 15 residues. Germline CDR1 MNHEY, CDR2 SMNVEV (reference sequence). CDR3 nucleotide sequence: TGTGCCAGCAGTTTATACCGCTCTGGGGCCAACGTCCTGACTTTC. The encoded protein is CASSLYRSGANVLTF.

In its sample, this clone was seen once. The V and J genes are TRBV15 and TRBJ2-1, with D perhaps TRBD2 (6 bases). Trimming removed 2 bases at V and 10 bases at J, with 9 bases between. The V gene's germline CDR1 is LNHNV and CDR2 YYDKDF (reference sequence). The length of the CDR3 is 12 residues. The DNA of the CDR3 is TGTGCCACCAGCAGAACCGGGAGCGAGCAGTTCTTC. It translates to CATSRTGSEQFF.

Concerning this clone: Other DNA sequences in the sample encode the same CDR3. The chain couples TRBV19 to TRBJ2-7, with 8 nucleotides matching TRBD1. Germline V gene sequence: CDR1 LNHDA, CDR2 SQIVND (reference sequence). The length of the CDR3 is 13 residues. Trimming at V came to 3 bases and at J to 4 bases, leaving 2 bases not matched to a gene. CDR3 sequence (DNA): TGTGCCAGTAGTATTCGGGACAGGTACGAGCAGTACTTC. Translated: CASSIRDRYEQYF.

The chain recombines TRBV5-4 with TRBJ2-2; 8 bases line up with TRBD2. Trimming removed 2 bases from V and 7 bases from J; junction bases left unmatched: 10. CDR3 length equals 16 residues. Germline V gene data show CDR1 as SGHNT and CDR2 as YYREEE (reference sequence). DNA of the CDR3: TGTGCCAGCAGCTTCGGCGGTAGCGGGAAGGTCGGGGAGCTGTTTTTT. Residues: CASSFGGSGKVGELFF.